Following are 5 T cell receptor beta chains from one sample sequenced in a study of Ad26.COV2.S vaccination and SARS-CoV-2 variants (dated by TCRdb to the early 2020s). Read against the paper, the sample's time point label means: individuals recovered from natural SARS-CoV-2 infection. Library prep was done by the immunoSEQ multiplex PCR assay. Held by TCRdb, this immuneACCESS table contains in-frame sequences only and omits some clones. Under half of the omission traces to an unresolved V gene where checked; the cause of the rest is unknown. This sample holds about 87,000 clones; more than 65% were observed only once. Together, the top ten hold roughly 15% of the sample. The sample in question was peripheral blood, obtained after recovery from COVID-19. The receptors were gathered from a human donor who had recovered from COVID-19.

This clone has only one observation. Written as DNA, the CDR3 is TGTGCCAGCACTAATCCGGGACTAGCGTCCTACAATGAGCAGTTCTTC. Residues: CASTNPGLASYNEQFF. V usage is TRBV28 and J usage is TRBJ2-1, with 10 bases lining up with TRBD2. The CDR3 is made up of 16 amino acids. V gave up 7 bases and J gave up 1 base; unmatched junction bases: 7. Germline CDR1 and CDR2: MDHEN and SYDVKM.

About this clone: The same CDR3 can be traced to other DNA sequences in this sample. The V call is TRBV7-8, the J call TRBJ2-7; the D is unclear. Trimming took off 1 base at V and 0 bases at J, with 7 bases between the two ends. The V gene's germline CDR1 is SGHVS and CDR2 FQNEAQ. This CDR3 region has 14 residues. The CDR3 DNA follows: TGTGCCAGCAGCTTAGTCGGCAGCTCCTACGAGCAGTACTTC. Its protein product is CASSLVGSSYEQYF.

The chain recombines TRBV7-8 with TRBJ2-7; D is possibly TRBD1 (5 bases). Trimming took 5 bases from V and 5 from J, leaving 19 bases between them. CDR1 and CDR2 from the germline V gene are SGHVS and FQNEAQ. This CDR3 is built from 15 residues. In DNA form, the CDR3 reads TGTGCCAGCAGCCCTATGTCAGGGATTCCTAACGAGCAGTACTTC. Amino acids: CASSPMSGIPNEQYF.

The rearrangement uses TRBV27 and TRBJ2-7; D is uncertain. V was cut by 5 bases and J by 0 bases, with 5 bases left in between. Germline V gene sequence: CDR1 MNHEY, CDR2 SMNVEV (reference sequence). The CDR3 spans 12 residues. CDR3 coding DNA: TGTGCCAGCAGTCCCAGCTCCTACGAGCAGTACTTC. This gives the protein CASSPSSYEQYF.

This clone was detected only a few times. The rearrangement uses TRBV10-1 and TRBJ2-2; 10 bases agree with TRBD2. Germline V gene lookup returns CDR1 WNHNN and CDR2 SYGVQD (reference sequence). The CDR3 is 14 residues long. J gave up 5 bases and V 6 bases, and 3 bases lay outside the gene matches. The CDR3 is CASRGLASTGELFF. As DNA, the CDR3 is TGCGCCAGCAGGGGACTAGCGTCTACCGGGGAGCTGTTTTTT.